This T cell receptor (beta chain) was found in a study of blood T cell repertoires in COVID-19. Germline values: CDR1 PRHDT, CDR2 FYEKMQ (reference sequence). CDR3 length: 15 residues. Trimming at V came to 4 bases and at J to 2 bases, leaving 2 bases not matched to a gene. Authors' methods: Using reference gene primer amplification, nucleated cell counts were estimated. Assay used: immunoSEQ multiplex PCR; TCRdb lists only in-frame clones, some missing. The DNA gave D and trimming, while V, J and clone size come from that table. The top ten hold 5% to 7.5% of the sample, which has about 66,000 clones, 82% seen once.

This TCR was recovered from a man in his 60s with acute or convalescent COVID-19. Source material: peripheral blood. The genes are TRBV13 and TRBJ2-5; 12 bases map to TRBD2. CDR3: CASSSLAGGQETQYF. DNA of the CDR3: TGTGCCAGCAGCTCCCTAGCGGGGGGGCAAGAGACCCAGTACTTC.